This TCR beta chain comes out of a study of memory CD4+ T cells and cytomegalovirus serostatus. Study as a whole: Of the healthy Belgian adults, fewer than 10 were CMV seropositive and 20 to 30 seronegative. Findings and limits, study-wide: CD4+ memory repertoires contained 67 of 164 reported CMV TCRbeta sequences. Repertoires predicted CMV serostatus with median bootstrapped AUC of about 0.96.

Profiled with immunoSEQ multiplex PCR; TCRdb holds only in-frame clones, not every one. This table holds about 96,000 clones, about 80% found once. Concerning this clone: Antigen: not known.

The ends were cut back, 4 bases at V and 1 base at J, with 11 bases in the middle. Germline assignment: CDR1 SGHRS and CDR2 YFSETQ. The CDR3 length is 14 residues. The sort gate was single viable CD3+CD4+CD8-CD45RO+ cells for memory CD4+ T cells. The chain links TRBV5-1 to TRBJ1-1; the D gene is possibly TRBD1 (5 bases). The sample was memory CD4+ T cells from blood. This TCR was recovered from an adult in good health and CMV-seropositive. CDR3 in amino acids: CASSPDRKNTEAFF. The CDR3 DNA follows: TGCGCCAGCAGCCCTGACAGAAAGAACACTGAAGCTTTCTTT. Supplemented by reference TRBV5-1 and TRBJ1-1, the full variable domain reads KAGVTQTPRYLIKTRGQQVTLSCSPISGHRSVSWYQQTPGQGLQFLFEYFSETQRNKGNFPGRFSGRQFSNSRSEMNVSTLELGDSALYLCASSPDRKNTEAFFGQGTRLTVV.